This passage covers 21 T cell receptor beta chains from one sample sequenced in a study of cytomegalovirus exposure and HLA in healthy donors. Sequenced by immunoSEQ multiplex PCR; TCRdb stores in-frame clones only, minus some. The profile shows about 200,000 clones, roughly 91% of them singletons. The specimen sequenced was PBMCs. The receptors originated from a young woman in good health and CMV-seropositive.

This clone was seen once. The chain couples TRBV5-1 to TRBJ2-2, with 7 bases lining up with TRBD1. The V segment lost 5 bases and the J segment 4 bases; nucleotides outside the gene matches: 5. CDR3 length equals 14 residues. CDR1 SGHRS and CDR2 YFSETQ come from the germline V gene. CDR3 in DNA: TGCGCCAGCAGATCTAACAGGGGCACCGGGGAGCTGTTTTTT. Its protein is CASRSNRGTGELFF.

The gene calls are TRBV27 and TRBJ2-3, with D maybe TRBD2 (6 bases). There are 15 residues in the CDR3. Germline V CDR1 and CDR2: MNHEY, SMNVEV (reference sequence). Trimming removed 8 bases at V and 0 bases at J, with 15 bases between. CDR3 loop: CASFGIRGSTDTQYF. Written as DNA, the CDR3 is TGTGCCAGCTTTGGGATACGGGGGAGCACAGATACGCAGTATTTT.

This clone was seen repeatedly, ten times or more. The chain joins TRBV5-4 to TRBJ2-5, with D tentatively TRBD2 (5 bases). Germline V gene sequence: CDR1 SGHNT, CDR2 YYREEE (reference sequence). V lost 1 base to trimming and J lost 5 bases, with 9 bases between them. This CDR3 has 13 amino acids. The CDR3 sequence: CASSLSGGETQYF. For the CDR3, the DNA is TGTGCCAGCAGCTTGTCCGGCGGGGAGACCCAGTACTTC. Full variable domain (rest looked up from reference TRBV5-4 and TRBJ2-5): ETGVTQSPTHLIKTRGQQVTLRCSSQSGHNTVSWYQQALGQGPQFIFQYYREEENGRGNFPPRFSGLQFPNYSSELNVNALELDDSALYLCASSLSGGETQYFGPGTRLLVL.

The chain combines TRBV28 with TRBJ1-5; D gene uncertain. The CDR3 is 15 amino acids. Germline values: CDR1 MDHEN, CDR2 SYDVKM. The V end was cut by 1 base, the J end by 4 bases, with 11 bases between. The CDR3 nucleotides are TGTGCCAGCAGTTTATTGAACGACTCAAATCAGCCCCAGCATTTT. Its translation: CASSLLNDSNQPQHF.

The chain recombines TRBV2 with TRBJ1-4, with TRBD1 matching over 8 bases. V shed 6 bases, J shed 7 bases, and the junction held 7 bases outside the gene matches. This CDR3 is built from 14 residues. Germline CDR1 SNHLY, CDR2 FYNNEI. CDR3 residues: CASSGGTGAEKLFF. The CDR3 DNA is TGTGCCAGCAGCGGGGGGACAGGAGCTGAAAAACTGTTTTTT.

The chain recombines TRBV9 with TRBJ2-1; no clear D gene. The CDR3 length is 12 residues. With 1 base removed from V and 6 bases from J, the gap between germline ends came to 5 bases. Germline CDR1 is SGDLS and CDR2 is YYNGEE. In nucleotides, the CDR3 is TGTGCCAGCAGCGTATCGTTCAATGAGCAGTTCTTC. The encoded protein is CASSVSFNEQFF.

This rearrangement joins TRBV6-5 to TRBJ2-7, with 11 bases fitting TRBD2. CDR3 length: 15 amino acids. With V trimmed by 7 bases and J by 3 bases, 8 bases remained unmatched. Germline V gene lookup returns CDR1 MNHEY and CDR2 SVGAGI. CDR3 amino acids: CASISTSGIFYEQYF. The CDR3 nucleotides read TGTGCCAGCATATCGACTAGCGGGATTTTCTACGAGCAGTACTTC.

The CDR3 loop reads CASSLELGQEKLFF. In DNA form, the CDR3 reads TGTGCCAGCAGCTTAGAATTGGGACAGGAAAAACTGTTTTTT. The chain carries TRBV11-2 and TRBJ1-4, with 7 positions matching TRBD1. This CDR3 is built from 14 residues. CDR1 SGHAT and CDR2 FQNNGV come from the germline V gene. V dropped 0 bases and J dropped 8; count of bases not matched to a gene: 3.

This chain links TRBV6-1 with TRBJ1-2, with D possibly being TRBD1 (5 bases). Trimming left V 9 bases short and J 8 bases short, with 22 bases between. CDR3 length equals 14 residues. Germline loops: CDR1 MNHNS, CDR2 SASEGT. CDR3 in amino acids: CASRQISGTQGYTF. The CDR3 region has the DNA TGTGCCAGTAGACAGATTTCCGGGACTCAGGGCTACACCTTC.

The chain carries TRBV4-1 and TRBJ1-1; D is perhaps TRBD1 (5 bases). Germline values: CDR1 MGHRA, CDR2 YSYEKL. Trimming took off 3 bases at V and 6 bases at J, with 14 bases between the two ends. This CDR3 has 14 amino acids. In nucleotides, the CDR3 is TGCGCCAGCAGCCAGGGCAGGGAGGTCTCTGAAGCTTTCTTT. Translated: CASSQGREVSEAFF.

The genes are TRBV27 and TRBJ2-1; D might be TRBD2 (5 bases). The V end lost 4 bases, the J end lost 6 bases, and 7 bases lay between the germline ends. Germline lookup yields CDR1 MNHEY and CDR2 SMNVEV (reference sequence). The CDR3 totals 12 residues. The CDR3 here is CASSSRVNEQFF. The DNA for the CDR3 is TGTGCCAGCAGTTCGAGGGTCAATGAGCAGTTCTTC.

Here the CDR3 reads CASSRSGEGNTEAFF. CDR3 DNA sequence: TGCGCCAGCAGCCGATCTGGGGAGGGGAACACTGAAGCTTTCTTT. The chain combines TRBV5-1 with TRBJ1-1; no clear D. Germline CDR1 is SGHRS and CDR2 is YFSETQ. V was clipped by 4 bases and J by 1 base, with 14 bases between them. This CDR3 is 15 amino acids long.

This sequence joins TRBV10-1 and TRBJ2-2; TRBD1 might be the D (5 bases). This CDR3 spans 14 amino acids. CDR1 and CDR2 from the germline V gene are WNHNN and SYGVQD (reference sequence). Trimming removed 10 bases at V and 4 bases at J, with 16 bases between. The CDR3 bases are TGCGCCACCCAAAGCTCGCAGGGCACCGGGGAGCTGTTTTTT. Protein product: CATQSSQGTGELFF.

The chain is built from TRBV5-1 and TRBJ2-1; D perhaps matches TRBD1 (5 bases). Germline CDR1 and CDR2: SGHRS and YFSETQ. Trimming pared 2 bases from V and 6 bases from J, leaving 15 bases between. The CDR3 totals 15 residues. Here the CDR3 reads CASSLRQMSLNEQFF. The CDR3 DNA is TGCGCCAGCAGCTTAAGACAGATGTCCCTCAATGAGCAGTTCTTC.

Written as DNA, the CDR3 is TGTGCCATCCTGACTCTTACCTCCAATCAGCCCCAGCATTTT. Translating gives CAILTLTSNQPQHF. This chain connects TRBV28 to TRBJ1-5; the D is unclear. The CDR3 totals 14 residues. Germline V gives CDR1 MDHEN, CDR2 SYDVKM. Trimming removed 10 bases from V and 3 bases from J, with 16 bases in between.

V and J are TRBV7-8 and TRBJ1-1; possible D gene TRBD1, 6 bases. CDR1 and CDR2 from the germline V gene are SGHVS and FQNEAQ. The CDR3 extends over 17 amino acids. Trimming took off 3 bases at V and 2 bases at J, with 19 bases between the two ends. CDR3 region: CASSFIGGQWSNTEAFF. The CDR3 coding sequence is TGTGCCAGCAGCTTCATTGGTGGACAGTGGAGTAACACTGAAGCTTTCTTT. Variable domain in full (rest from reference TRBV7-8 and TRBJ1-1): GAGVSQSPRYKVAKRGQDVALRCDPISGHVSLFWYQQALGQGPEFLTYFQNEAQLDKSGLPSDRFFAERPEGSVSTLKIQRTQQEDSAVYLCASSFIGGQWSNTEAFFGQGTRLTVV.

V gene TRBV7-3 combines with J gene TRBJ2-3; maybe TRBD2 (6 bases). The CDR3 extends over 14 amino acids. Germline V lookup: CDR1 SGHTA, CDR2 FQGTGA. V lost 5 bases and J lost 2, with 11 bases in between. The CDR3 sequence: CASSPAGTTDTQYF. CDR3 DNA sequence: TGTGCCAGCAGCCCCGCGGGAACCACAGATACGCAGTATTTT.

The CDR3 loop reads CASSEGLAGFSNSYNEQFF. The CDR3 DNA reads TGTGCCAGCAGTGAAGGTCTAGCGGGATTCAGCAACTCCTACAATGAGCAGTTCTTC. The chain is built from TRBV2 and TRBJ2-1; 9 bases align to TRBD2. Trimming cost V 1 base and J 0 bases; bases outside gene matches: 10. Germline V gene lookup returns CDR1 SNHLY and CDR2 FYNNEI. The CDR3 extends over 19 amino acids.

The rearrangement joins TRBV7-9 to TRBJ2-7, with 9 bases matching TRBD1. The germline V gene encodes CDR1 SEHNR and CDR2 FQNEAQ (reference sequence). The length of the CDR3 is 15 residues. The V gene end was trimmed by 0 bases and the J gene end by 5 bases; junction bases not matched to a gene: 5. The CDR3 loop is CASSLARTGVDEQYF. CDR3 bases: TGTGCCAGCAGCTTAGCAAGGACAGGGGTGGACGAGCAGTACTTC.

In this sample, this clone turned up once. This sequence joins TRBV19 and TRBJ2-7, with D tentatively TRBD2 (6 bases). Trimming pared 5 bases from V and 3 bases from J, leaving 17 bases between. CDR3 length equals 15 residues. Germline V gene lookup returns CDR1 LNHDA and CDR2 SQIVND (reference sequence). The CDR3 DNA reads TGTGCCAGTAGTTCCCGAGGAGGGGATTTCTACGAGCAGTACTTC. Translating gives CASSSRGGDFYEQYF.

The sample holds a few counts of this clone. The chain has TRBV6-6 and TRBJ1-2; 9 positions match TRBD1. J lost 5 bases, V lost 1 base, and 5 bases had no gene match. The V gene's germline CDR1 is MNHNY and CDR2 SVGAGI (reference sequence). The CDR3 length is 15 residues. CDR3 coding DNA: TGTGCCAGCAGTTACTTCCGGGACAGGGTGTATGGCTACACCTTC. The encoded protein is CASSYFRDRVYGYTF.